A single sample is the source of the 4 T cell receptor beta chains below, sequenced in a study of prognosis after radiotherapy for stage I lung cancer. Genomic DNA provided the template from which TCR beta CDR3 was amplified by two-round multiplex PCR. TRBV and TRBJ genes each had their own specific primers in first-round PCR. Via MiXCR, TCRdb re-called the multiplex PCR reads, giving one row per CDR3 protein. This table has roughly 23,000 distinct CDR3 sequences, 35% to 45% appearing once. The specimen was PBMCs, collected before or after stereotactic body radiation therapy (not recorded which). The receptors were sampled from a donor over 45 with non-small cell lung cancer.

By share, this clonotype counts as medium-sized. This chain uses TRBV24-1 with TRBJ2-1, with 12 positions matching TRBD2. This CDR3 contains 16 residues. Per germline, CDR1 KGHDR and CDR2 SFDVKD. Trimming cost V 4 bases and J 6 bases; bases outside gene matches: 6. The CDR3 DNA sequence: TGTGCCACCAGTGACCGGACTAGCGGGATTAGCAATGAGCAGTTCTTC. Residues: CATSDRTSGISNEQFF.

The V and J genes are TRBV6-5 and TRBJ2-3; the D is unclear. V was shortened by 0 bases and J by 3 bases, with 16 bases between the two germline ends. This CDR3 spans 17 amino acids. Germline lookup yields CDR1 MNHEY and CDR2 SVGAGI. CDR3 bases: TGTGCCAGCAGTTACTCGATGTCATCTGGAGTGACAGATACGCAGTATTTT. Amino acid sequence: CASSYSMSSGVTDTQYF.

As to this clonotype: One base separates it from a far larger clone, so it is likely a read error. Here the CDR3 reads CASSAGGTETQYF. The CDR3 bases are TGTGCCAGCAGTGCGGGGGGCACGGAGACCCAGTACTTC. The rearrangement uses TRBV6-2 or TRBV6-3 and TRBJ2-5; 8 bases are shared with TRBD2. Trimming cost V 5 bases and J 5 bases; bases outside gene matches: 4. This CDR3 spans 13 amino acids. Germline-derived CDR1 and CDR2 are MNHEY and SVGEGT.

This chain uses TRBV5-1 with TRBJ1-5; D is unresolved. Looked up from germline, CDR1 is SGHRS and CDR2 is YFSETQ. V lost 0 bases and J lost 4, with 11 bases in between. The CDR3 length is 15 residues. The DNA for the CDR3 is TGCGCCAGCAGCTTGGATGGGGATAGAAATCAGCCCCAGCATTTT. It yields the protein CASSLDGDRNQPQHF.